The clone carrying this TCR beta chain appeared a few times. The CDR3 is 14 residues long. Germline V gene data show CDR1 as MNHEY and CDR2 as SVGEGT. Trimming pared 7 bases from V and 7 bases from J, leaving 17 bases between. This sample was included in a study of T-cell memory formation after mild COVID-19. One entry per CDR3 protein results from TCRdb running MiXCR on the 5' RACE reads. The sample has about 400,000 distinct CDR3 sequences, 16% seen once; the top ten hold around a fifth. The sequencing input was PBMCs or a T cell subset sorted from them (not recorded which). The TCR was taken from a young man who had mild COVID-19 (a few samples of this study predate the infection). Cell type and time point are not known. The chain links TRBV6-2 or TRBV6-3 to TRBJ1-5; tentative D call: TRBD1 (6 bases). This CDR3 is CASTPMTGRQPQHF. The DNA of the CDR3 is TGTGCCAGCACCCCAATGACAGGACGGCAGCCCCAGCATTTT.